This T cell receptor beta chain was documented in a study of siplizumab effects on memory and regulatory T cells. The CDR3 loop spans 13 amino acids. V lost 3 bases, J lost 8 bases, and 11 bases lay in between. Germline loops: CDR1 LNHDA, CDR2 SQIVND (reference sequence). As regards this clone: What it recognizes is unknown.

Broader study findings: Phenotypic classification as naive or memory proved unattainable for roughly 75-97% of proliferating CD4+ or CD8+ clones. Sequences below about 10^-5 frequency were poorly captured. As a result, only a minor fraction of alloreactive clones mapped to unstimulated subsets.

Method: immunoSEQ multiplex PCR; TCRdb's copy keeps in-frame clones and lacks some. The sample has about 100,000 clones, over 90% seen once; the top ten hold 1% to 1.5%. Material: non-Treg CD4+ T cells sorted from blood. This TCR was sampled from a human donor in good health. This sequence joins TRBV19 and TRBJ2-4; D remains ambiguous. CDR3 DNA sequence: TGTGCCAGTAGTATTGATCGTGGGGACATTCAGTACTTC. Its protein product is CASSIDRGDIQYF.